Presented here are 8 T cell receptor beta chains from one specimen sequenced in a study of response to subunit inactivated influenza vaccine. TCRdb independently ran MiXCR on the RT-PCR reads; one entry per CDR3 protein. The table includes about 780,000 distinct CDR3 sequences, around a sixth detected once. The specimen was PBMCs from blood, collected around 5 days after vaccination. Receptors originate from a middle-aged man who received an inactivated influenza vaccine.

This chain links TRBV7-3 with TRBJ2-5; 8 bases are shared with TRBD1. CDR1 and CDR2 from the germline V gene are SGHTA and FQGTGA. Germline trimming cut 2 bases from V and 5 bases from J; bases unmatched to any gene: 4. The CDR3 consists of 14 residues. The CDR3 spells CASSLLRQGETQYF. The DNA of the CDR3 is TGTGCCAGCAGCTTACTCCGACAGGGGGAGACCCAGTACTTC.

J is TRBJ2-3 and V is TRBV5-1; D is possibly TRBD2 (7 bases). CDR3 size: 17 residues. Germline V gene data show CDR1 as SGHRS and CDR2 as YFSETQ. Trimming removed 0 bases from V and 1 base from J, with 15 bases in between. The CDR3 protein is CASSLEGGGIGTDTQYF. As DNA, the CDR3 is TGCGCCAGCAGCTTGGAAGGGGGGGGCATCGGCACAGATACGCAGTATTTT.

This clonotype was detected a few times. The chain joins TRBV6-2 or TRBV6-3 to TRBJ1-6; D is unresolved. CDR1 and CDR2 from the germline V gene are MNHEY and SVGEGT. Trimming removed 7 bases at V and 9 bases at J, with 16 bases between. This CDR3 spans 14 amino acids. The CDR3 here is CASTFRGSSSPLHF. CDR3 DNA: TGTGCCAGCACTTTTCGAGGCTCGAGTTCACCCCTCCACTTT.

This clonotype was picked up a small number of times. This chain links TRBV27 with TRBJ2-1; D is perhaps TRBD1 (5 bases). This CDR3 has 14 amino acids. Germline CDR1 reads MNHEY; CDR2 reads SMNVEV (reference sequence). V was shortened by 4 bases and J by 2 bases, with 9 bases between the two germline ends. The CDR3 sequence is CASSSGFTYNEQFF. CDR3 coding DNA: TGTGCCAGCAGTTCAGGGTTTACCTACAATGAGCAGTTCTTC.

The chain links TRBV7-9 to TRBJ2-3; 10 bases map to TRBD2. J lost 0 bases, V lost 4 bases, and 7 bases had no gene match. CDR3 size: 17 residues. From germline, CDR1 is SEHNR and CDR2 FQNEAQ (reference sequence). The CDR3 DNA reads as TGTGCCAGCAGCTGGCGCCTAGCGGGAGAAAGCACAGATACGCAGTATTTT. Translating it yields CASSWRLAGESTDTQYF. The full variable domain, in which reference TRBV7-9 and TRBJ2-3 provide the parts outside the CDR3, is DTGVSQNPRHKITKRGQNVTFRCDPISEHNRLYWYRQTLGQGPEFLTYFQNEAQLEKSRLLSDRFSAERPKGSFSTLEIQRTEQGDSAMYLCASSWRLAGESTDTQYFGPGTRLTVL.

CDR3 nucleotide sequence: TGTGCCAGCAGTATTTCGGGGGGCGGCGAGCAGTACTTC. Residues: CASSISGGGEQYF. The chain is built from TRBV25-1 and TRBJ2-7; a weak D match, TRBD2 (7 bases). Trimming took 5 bases from V and 6 from J, leaving 14 bases between them. CDR1 MGHDK and CDR2 SYGVNS come from the germline V gene. The CDR3 contains 13 residues.

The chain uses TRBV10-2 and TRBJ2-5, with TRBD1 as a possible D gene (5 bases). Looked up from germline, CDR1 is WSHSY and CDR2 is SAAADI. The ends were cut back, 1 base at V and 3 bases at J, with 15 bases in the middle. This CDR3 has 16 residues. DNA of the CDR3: TGCGCCAGCAGTGAGTTCAGGGATGCGAAGGAAGAGACCCAGTACTTC. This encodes CASSEFRDAKEETQYF.

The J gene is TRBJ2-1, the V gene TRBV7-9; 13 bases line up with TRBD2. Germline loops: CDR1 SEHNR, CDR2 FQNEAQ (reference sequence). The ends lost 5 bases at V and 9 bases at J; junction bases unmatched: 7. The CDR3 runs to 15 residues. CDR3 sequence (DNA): TGTGCCAGCAGCAGGCCGGGACTAGCGGGATTTGAGCAGTTCTTC. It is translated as CASSRPGLAGFEQFF.